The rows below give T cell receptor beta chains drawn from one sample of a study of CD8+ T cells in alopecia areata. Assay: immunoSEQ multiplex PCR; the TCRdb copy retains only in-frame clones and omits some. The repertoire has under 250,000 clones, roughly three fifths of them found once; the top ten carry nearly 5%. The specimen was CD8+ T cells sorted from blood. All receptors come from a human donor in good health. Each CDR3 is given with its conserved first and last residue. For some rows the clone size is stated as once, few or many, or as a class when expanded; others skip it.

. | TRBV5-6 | CASSGGGEQFF
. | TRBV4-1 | CASRQTSGGHNEQFF
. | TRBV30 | CAWSVVTGDTQYF
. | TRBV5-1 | CASSLSGAGSPNGYTF
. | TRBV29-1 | CSVEVETEAFF
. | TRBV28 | CASNTRQGSGYTF
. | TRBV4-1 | CASSQIQGKTEAFF
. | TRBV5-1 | CASSLDPDSYEQYF
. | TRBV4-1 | CASSQGVGGYEQYF
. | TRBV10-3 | CAISETKTYAGYTF
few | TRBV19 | CASSMRIAGGDEQFF
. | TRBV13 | CASSVSRGPEAFF
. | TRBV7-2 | CASSFGVNEQFF
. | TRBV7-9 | CASSAGVRDAQETQYF
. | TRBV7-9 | CASSSTDSSYEQYF
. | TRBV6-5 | CASSYSITGNDYGYTF
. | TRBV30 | CAWKEDRGSSYEQYF
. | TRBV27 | CASSPAGGLNTEAFF
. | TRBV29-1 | CSVVLGPLTF
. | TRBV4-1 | CASSQEQSPNQPQHF
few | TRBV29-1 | CSAGLGGYTF
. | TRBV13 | CASSLSTDTQYF
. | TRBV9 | CASSVSGTGYNEQFF
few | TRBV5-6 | CASSLGTYAYEQYF
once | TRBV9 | CASSVANEQFF
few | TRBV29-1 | CSVVDANTGELFF
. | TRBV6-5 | CASSLTVGSPLYEQYF
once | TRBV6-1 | CASRGLAFSYEQYF
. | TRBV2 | CASSFRGPRREETQYF
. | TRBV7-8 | CASSLDRVAKNIQYF
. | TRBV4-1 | CASSPRDRANYGYTF
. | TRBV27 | CASSPGQVREKLFF
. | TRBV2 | CASSRAIYGYTF
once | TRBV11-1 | CASSSGLQAQETQYF
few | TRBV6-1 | CASAPGGSPLHF
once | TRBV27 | CASSPPRRNPRNEQFF
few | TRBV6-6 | CASGTSGGAFF
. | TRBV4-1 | CASSQDKGSHNEQFF
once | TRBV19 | CASSPGFSYEQYF
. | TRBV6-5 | CASSSPTGGSQETQYF
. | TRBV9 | CASSVGMNTEAFF
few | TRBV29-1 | CSVGPDRESYEQYF
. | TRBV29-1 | CSVQLAGNTDTQYF
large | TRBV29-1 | CSVVHANSYEQYF
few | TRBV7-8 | CASSPRLDLQETQYF
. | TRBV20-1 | CSRAHNQPQHF
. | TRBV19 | CASSRLEGETQYF
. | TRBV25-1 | CASSPTGTRALNTEAFF
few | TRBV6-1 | CASGYNEKLFF
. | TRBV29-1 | CSVAQGGGYTF
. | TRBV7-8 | CASSLGSINYGYTF